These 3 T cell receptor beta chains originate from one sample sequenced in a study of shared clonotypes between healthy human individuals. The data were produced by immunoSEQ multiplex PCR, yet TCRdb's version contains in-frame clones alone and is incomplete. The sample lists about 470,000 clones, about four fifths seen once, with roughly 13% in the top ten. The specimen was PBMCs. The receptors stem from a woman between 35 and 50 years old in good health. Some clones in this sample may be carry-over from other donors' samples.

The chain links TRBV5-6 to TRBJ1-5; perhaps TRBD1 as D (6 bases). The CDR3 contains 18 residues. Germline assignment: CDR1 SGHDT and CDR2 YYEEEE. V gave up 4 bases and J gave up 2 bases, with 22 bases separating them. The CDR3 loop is CASSPGTHGHGRNQPQHF. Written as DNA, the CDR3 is TGTGCCAGCAGCCCCGGGACACACGGTCATGGACGCAATCAGCCCCAGCATTTT.

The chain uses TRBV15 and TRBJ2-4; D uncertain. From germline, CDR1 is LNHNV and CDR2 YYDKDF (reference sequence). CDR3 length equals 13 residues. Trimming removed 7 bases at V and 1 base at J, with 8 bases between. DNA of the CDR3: TGTGCCACCACGGGCAGGGCCAAAAACATTCAGTACTTC. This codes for CATTGRAKNIQYF.

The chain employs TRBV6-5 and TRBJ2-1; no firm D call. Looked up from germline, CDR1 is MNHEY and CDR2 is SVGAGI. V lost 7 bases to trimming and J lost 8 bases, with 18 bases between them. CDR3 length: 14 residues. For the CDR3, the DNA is TGTGCCAGCATTATACGGTTCGGCGGCGATGAGCAGTTCTTC. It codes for CASIIRFGGDEQFF.